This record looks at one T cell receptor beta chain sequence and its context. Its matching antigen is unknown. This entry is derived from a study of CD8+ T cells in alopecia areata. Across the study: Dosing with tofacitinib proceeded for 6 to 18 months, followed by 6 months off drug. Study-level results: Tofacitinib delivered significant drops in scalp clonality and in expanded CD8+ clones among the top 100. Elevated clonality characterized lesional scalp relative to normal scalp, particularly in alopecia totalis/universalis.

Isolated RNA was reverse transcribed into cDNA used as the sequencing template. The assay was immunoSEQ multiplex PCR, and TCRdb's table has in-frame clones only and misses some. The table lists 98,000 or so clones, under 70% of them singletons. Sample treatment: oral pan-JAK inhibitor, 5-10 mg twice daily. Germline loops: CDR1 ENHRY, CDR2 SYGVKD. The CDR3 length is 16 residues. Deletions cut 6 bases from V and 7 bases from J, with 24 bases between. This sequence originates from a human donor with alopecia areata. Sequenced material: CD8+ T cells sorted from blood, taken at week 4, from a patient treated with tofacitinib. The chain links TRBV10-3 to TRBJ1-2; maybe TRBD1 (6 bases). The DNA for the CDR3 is TGTGCCATCAGAGACCCTACCGGGGGCGCTGGGTTTGGCTACACCTTC. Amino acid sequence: CAIRDPTGGAGFGYTF.